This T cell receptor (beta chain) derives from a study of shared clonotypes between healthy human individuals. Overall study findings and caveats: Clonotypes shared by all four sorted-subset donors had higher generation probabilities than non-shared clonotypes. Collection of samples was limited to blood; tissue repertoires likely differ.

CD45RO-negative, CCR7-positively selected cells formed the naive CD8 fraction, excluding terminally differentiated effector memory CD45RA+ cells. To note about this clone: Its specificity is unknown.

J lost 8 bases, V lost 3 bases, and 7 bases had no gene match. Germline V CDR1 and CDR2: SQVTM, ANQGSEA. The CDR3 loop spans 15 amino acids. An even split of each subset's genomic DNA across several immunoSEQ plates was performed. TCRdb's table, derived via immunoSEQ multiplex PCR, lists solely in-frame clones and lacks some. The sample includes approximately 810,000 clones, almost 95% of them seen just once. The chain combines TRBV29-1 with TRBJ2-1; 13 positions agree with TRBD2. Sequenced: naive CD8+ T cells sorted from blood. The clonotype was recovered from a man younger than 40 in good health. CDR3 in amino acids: CSVDYGTSGIDEQFF. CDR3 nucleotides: TGCAGCGTTGATTATGGGACTAGCGGGATCGATGAGCAGTTCTTC.